This TCR beta chain originates from a study of blood T cells in healthy people across ages. General observations from the study: The CMV status of each donor remained undetermined, and this could have confounded shifts in expanded clonotypes.

Through a sample-barcoded 5' primer and a J-beta primer mix, a second PCR was run for roughly 6 to 11 cycles. TCRdb used MiXCR to reprocess the 5' RACE reads, holding one entry per CDR3 protein. Of fewer than 1,000,000 distinct CDR3 sequences in the sample, around two fifths were seen once. V gave up 0 bases and J gave up 2 bases; unmatched junction bases: 4. CDR3 length: 17 residues. About this clonotype itself: Its antigen is currently unknown.

The chain uses TRBV12-3 or TRBV12-4 and TRBJ1-5; 10 positions match TRBD1. The TCR sequence derives from a man aged 55 to 70 in good health. Input material: blood. CDR3 nucleotide sequence: TGTGCCAGCAGTTTAGCCATAGGGACAGGGGGCAATCAGCCCCAGCATTTT. It translates to CASSLAIGTGGNQPQHF.